The table lists the clone carrying this T cell receptor (beta chain) with many counts. Every diagnosis used clinical symptoms, serum thyroxine and TRAb, thyroid ultrasound and orbital computed tomography. TCR beta CDR3 sequences were amplified from RNA transcripts. An initial round of RT-PCR targeting the TCR CDR3 relied on the HTBI primer set. From the multiplex PCR reads, TCRdb called clonotypes with MiXCR, one entry per CDR3 protein. The sample includes about 690,000 distinct CDR3 sequences, 17% seen only once; the top ten take 15% to 19%. This sample is drawn from a study of T cells in Graves' hyperthyroidism and ophthalmopathy. Study-wide background: Peripheral blood draws took place at initial diagnosis, ahead of any treatment.

The sequence derives from a man aged 45 to 65 with Graves' hyperthyroidism. Sequenced: blood.

Written as DNA, the CDR3 is TGCGCCAGCAGCCCTACAGGGGGCGCGTCTGAAGCTTTCTTT. This translates into CASSPTGGASEAFF. The gene calls are TRBV5-1 and TRBJ1-1; 9 nucleotides match TRBD1. Trimming removed 4 bases from V and 6 bases from J; junction bases left unmatched: 7. Germline V CDR1 and CDR2: SGHRS, YFSETQ. The CDR3 runs to 14 residues.